The entry below describes one T cell receptor beta chain. V shed 3 bases, J shed 0 bases, and the junction held 5 bases outside the gene matches. Germline V gives CDR1 SGDLS, CDR2 YYNGEE. The CDR3 covers 16 residues. Time point: newly diagnosed GD, antithyroid drugs for less than 3 months. Extracted RNA from PBMCs served as the source of the TCR library. With iRepertoire HTBI primers and Arm-PCR of CDR3 regions, TCR beta libraries were built. TCRdb passed the multiplex PCR reads through MiXCR, listing each CDR3 protein once. The data show around 230,000 distinct CDR3 sequences, with around 16% seen just once and around 20% held by the top ten. The data derive from a study of regulatory T cells in long-lasting Graves disease.

This receptor was identified in a female donor with Graves disease. Sequencing used peripheral blood mononuclear cells (PBMCs), obtained at new diagnosis, from a patient treated with antithyroid drugs. The chain joins TRBV9 to TRBJ2-3, with 9 bases identical to TRBD2. CDR3 protein: CASSEIAGASTDTQYF. The CDR3 nucleotides read TGTGCCAGCAGCGAAATAGCGGGGGCTAGCACAGATACGCAGTATTTT.